What follows are 26 T cell receptor beta chains derived from one specimen sequenced in a study of blood T cell repertoires in COVID-19. TCRdb's table, derived via immunoSEQ multiplex PCR, lists solely in-frame clones and lacks some. The sample holds 110,000 to 150,000 clones, roughly 85% seen once. The sequencing sample was made of peripheral blood. These TCRs come from a man aged 45-65 years with acute or convalescent COVID-19.

This sequence joins TRBV7-2 and TRBJ1-2; perhaps TRBD1 as D (6 bases). Trimming removed 0 bases from V and 5 bases from J, with 13 bases in between. This CDR3 contains 15 residues. Germline V CDR1 and CDR2: SGHTA, FQGNSA. The CDR3: CASSLAQGSAYGYTF. Here the CDR3 DNA reads TGTGCCAGCAGCTTAGCACAGGGCAGCGCTTATGGCTACACCTTC.

The chain has TRBV13 and TRBJ1-2; 7 nucleotides align to TRBD1. Germline CDR1 is PRHDT and CDR2 is FYEKMQ (reference sequence). This CDR3 has 14 amino acids. J lost 4 bases, V lost 7 bases, and 9 bases had no gene match. The CDR3 nucleotides are TGTGCCAGCAACGAAAGACAGGGAGGCTATGGCTACACCTTC. This gives the protein CASNERQGGYGYTF.

V usage is TRBV11-2 and J usage is TRBJ1-3; the D gene is possibly TRBD1 (5 bases). The CDR3 is 16 amino acids. CDR1 is SGHAT, CDR2 FQNNGV, per germline. The V and J ends lost 3 bases and 0 bases respectively, with 12 bases between them. The CDR3 protein is CASSFAGLSSGNTIYF. The CDR3 DNA follows: TGTGCCAGCAGCTTTGCGGGACTGTCCTCTGGAAACACCATATATTTT.

This CDR3 reads CASSPLSGGSYNEQFF. The DNA of the CDR3 is TGTGCCAGCTCACCACTAAGCGGGGGCTCCTACAATGAGCAGTTCTTC. The rearrangement links TRBV18 to TRBJ2-1; 8 nucleotides agree with TRBD2. The length of the CDR3 is 16 residues. With V trimmed by 1 base and J by 0 bases, 2 bases remained unmatched. Germline values: CDR1 KGHSH, CDR2 LQKENI.

As regards this clone: At one end the junction does not follow the germline gene, possibly because of a read error. This rearrangement joins TRBV19 to TRBJ2-5; D perhaps matches TRBD2 (5 bases). The CDR3 extends over 16 amino acids. Germline-derived CDR1 and CDR2 are LNHDA and SQIVND (reference sequence). CDR3 DNA: TGTGCCAGTAGTATTGTCGGAGGCAGGCAGCAAGGGACCCAGTACTTC. Protein sequence: CASSIVGGRQQGTQYF.

The rearrangement joins TRBV4-1 to TRBJ2-3; 8 bases fit TRBD1. CDR3 length: 15 residues. Germline assignment: CDR1 MGHRA and CDR2 YSYEKL. Trimming cost V 4 bases and J 3 bases; bases outside gene matches: 6. This CDR3 is CASSLTGGRTDTQYF. In DNA form, the CDR3 reads TGCGCCAGCAGCCTAACAGGGGGTAGGACAGATACGCAGTATTTT.

The V call is TRBV12-3 or TRBV12-4, the J call TRBJ2-1; maybe TRBD1 (6 bases). V lost 3 bases and J lost 4, with 7 bases in between. This CDR3 is 13 amino acids long. In nucleotides, the CDR3 is TGTGCCAGCAGTTTCGGGACATACAATGAGCAGTTCTTC. Translation: CASSFGTYNEQFF.

This rearrangement joins TRBV11-3 to TRBJ2-5, with a possible D match to TRBD1 (5 bases). V lost 5 bases, J lost 2 bases, and 15 bases lay in between. Germline assignment: CDR1 SGHNT and CDR2 YENEEA. CDR3 size: 15 residues. CDR3 residues: CASSPGQYLQETQYF. CDR3 sequence (DNA): TGTGCCAGCAGCCCTGGACAATACCTACAAGAGACCCAGTACTTC.

The CDR3 protein is CASSPQAGANTGELFF. The CDR3 bases are TGTGCCAGCAGCCCCCAAGCGGGCGCGAACACCGGGGAGCTGTTTTTT. The chain carries TRBV11-3 and TRBJ2-2, with D tentatively TRBD2 (6 bases). CDR3 length equals 16 residues. V lost 5 bases and J lost 0, with 13 bases in between. Per germline, CDR1 SGHNT and CDR2 YENEEA.

This chain connects TRBV5-4 to TRBJ1-1; D not resolved. The CDR3 totals 14 residues. The germline V gene encodes CDR1 SGHNT and CDR2 YYREEE (reference sequence). Trimming removed 0 bases at V and 5 bases at J, with 11 bases between. The CDR3 nucleotides are TGTGCCAGCAGCTTGGCCACTGGGCAGACTGAAGCTTTCTTT. It codes for CASSLATGQTEAFF.

This clone was counted many times. The chain employs TRBV5-6 and TRBJ2-1, with D perhaps matching TRBD1 (6 bases). The CDR3 contains 14 residues. V lost 2 bases to trimming and J lost 3 bases, with 9 bases between them. Per germline, CDR1 SGHDT and CDR2 YYEEEE. The CDR3: CASSLTGNYNEQFF. In DNA form, the CDR3 reads TGTGCCAGCAGCTTAACAGGGAACTACAATGAGCAGTTCTTC. Filled out from reference TRBV5-6 and TRBJ2-1, the complete variable domain reads DAGVTQSPTHLIKTRGQQVTLRCSPKSGHDTVSWYQQALGQGPQFIFQYYEEEERQRGNFPDRFSGHQFPNYSSELNVNALLLGDSALYLCASSLTGNYNEQFFGPGTRLTVL.

The genes are TRBV19 and TRBJ2-7, with a possible D match to TRBD2 (5 bases). With 5 bases removed from V and 0 bases from J, the gap between germline ends came to 11 bases. This CDR3 is built from 14 residues. Germline V lookup: CDR1 LNHDA, CDR2 SQIVND (reference sequence). The DNA of the CDR3 is TGTGCCAGTAGTCCGGGGTTTAGCTCCTACGAGCAGTACTTC. As protein: CASSPGFSSYEQYF.

The chain carries TRBV29-1 and TRBJ1-5; 7 bases align to TRBD1. Trimming at V came to 5 bases and at J to 5 bases, leaving 6 bases not matched to a gene. Germline V CDR1 and CDR2: SQVTM, ANQGSEA. The CDR3 covers 13 residues. In DNA, the CDR3 is TGCAGCGTTACGACAGGGCAGCATCAGCCCCAGCATTTT. This sequence encodes CSVTTGQHQPQHF. The full variable domain, in which reference TRBV29-1 and TRBJ1-5 provide the parts outside the CDR3, is SAVISQKPSRDICQRGTSLTIQCQVDSQVTMMFWYRQQPGQSLTLIATANQGSEATYESGFVIDKFPISRPNLTFSTLTVSNMSPEDSSIYLCSVTTGQHQPQHFGDGTRLSIL.

Details on this clone: Different DNA sequences within this sample yield the same CDR3. The chain couples TRBV7-9 to TRBJ2-7, with D possibly being TRBD1 (5 bases). Germline loops: CDR1 SEHNR, CDR2 FQNEAQ (reference sequence). The CDR3 is 12 amino acids. V lost 1 base and J lost 6, with 7 bases in between. The CDR3 DNA is TGTGCCAGCAGCTTAGGAAGGGGCGAGCAGTACTTC. It is translated as CASSLGRGEQYF. Full variable domain (missing parts from reference TRBV7-9 and TRBJ2-7): DTGVSQNPRHKITKRGQNVTFRCDPISEHNRLYWYRQTLGQGPEFLTYFQNEAQLEKSRLLSDRFSAERPKGSFSTLEIQRTEQGDSAMYLCASSLGRGEQYFGPGTRLTVT.

This rearrangement joins TRBV7-2 to TRBJ2-1; 9 bases are shared with TRBD1. The ends lost 4 bases at V and 8 bases at J; junction bases unmatched: 6. Per germline, CDR1 SGHTA and CDR2 FQGNSA. CDR3 length: 14 amino acids. CDR3: CASSSNRGLYEQFF. CDR3 in DNA: TGTGCCAGCAGCTCGAACAGGGGGCTTTATGAGCAGTTCTTC. The full variable domain, completed using reference TRBV7-2 and TRBJ2-1, is GAGVSQSPSNKVTEKGKDVELRCDPISGHTALYWYRQSLGQGLEFLIYFQGNSAPDKSGLPSDRFSAERTGGSVSTLTIQRTQQEDSAVYLCASSSNRGLYEQFFGPGTRLTVL.

Regarding this clone: At one end the junction does not follow the germline gene, possibly because of a read error. The rearrangement links TRBV12-3 or TRBV12-4 to TRBJ2-7; tentative D call: TRBD1 (5 bases). The CDR3 runs 13 residues. CDR3 protein: CASGEGASHEQYF. The CDR3 nucleotides read TGTGCCAGCGGCGAAGGGGCCTCCCACGAGCAGTACTTC.

The chain uses TRBV19 and TRBJ1-2; 8 bases are shared with TRBD1. The CDR3 is 15 residues long. With V trimmed by 5 bases and J by 2 bases, 7 bases remained unmatched. Germline CDR1 reads LNHDA; CDR2 reads SQIVND (reference sequence). The CDR3 region is CASSLRDRINYGYTF. The CDR3 DNA reads TGTGCCAGTAGTCTCCGGGACAGGATAAACTATGGCTACACCTTC.

This chain joins TRBV7-8 and TRBJ1-2, with D possibly TRBD1 on 5 matching bases. The germline V gene encodes CDR1 SGHVS and CDR2 FQNEAQ. V dropped 4 bases and J dropped 0 bases, with 15 bases sitting between them. The CDR3 has 16 residues. DNA for the CDR3: TGTGCCAGCAGCTCGTTTCTTGGGACTTCTAACTATGGCTACACCTTC. Protein: CASSSFLGTSNYGYTF.

This rearrangement joins TRBV7-9 to TRBJ1-2; 9 bases line up with TRBD1. Looked up from germline, CDR1 is SEHNR and CDR2 is FQNEAQ (reference sequence). This CDR3 region has 14 residues. V gave up 6 bases and J gave up 6 bases; unmatched junction bases: 8. The CDR3 DNA sequence: TGTGCCAGCAGTATTACAGGGGGCGCAGATGGCTACACCTTC. It encodes CASSITGGADGYTF.

This sequence joins TRBV4-1 and TRBJ2-7; 9 nucleotides line up with TRBD1. Unmatched junction bases numbered 6, after V lost 3 bases and J lost 3 bases. The CDR3 extends over 15 amino acids. The germline V gene encodes CDR1 MGHRA and CDR2 YSYEKL. CDR3 protein: CASSQAGTGNYEQYF. In nucleotides, the CDR3 is TGCGCCAGCAGCCAGGCCGGGACAGGGAACTACGAGCAGTACTTC.

The rearrangement joins TRBV14 to TRBJ2-1; tentative D call: TRBD2 (5 bases). The CDR3 sequence is 16 residues long. CDR1 SGHDN and CDR2 FVKESK come from the germline V gene. Trimming removed 1 base from V and 8 bases from J, with 18 bases in between. The CDR3 DNA is TGTGCCAGCAGCCAAGTCTCCGGGATCCCGTTGGATGAGCAGTTCTTC. This codes for CASSQVSGIPLDEQFF.

This clone was seen a few times. The V call is TRBV18, the J call TRBJ2-7, with D maybe TRBD1 (6 bases). Germline assignment: CDR1 KGHSH and CDR2 LQKENI. The CDR3 runs to 15 residues. The V end was cut by 8 bases, the J end by 2 bases, with 19 bases between. The DNA for the CDR3 is TGTGCCAGCCGAAAAGAACAGGGCCCCACCTACGAGCAGTACTTC. This codes for CASRKEQGPTYEQYF.

The chain uses TRBV5-1 and TRBJ1-1; unclear D gene. The CDR3 loop spans 16 amino acids. CDR1 is SGHRS, CDR2 YFSETQ, per germline. The germline V and J ends were trimmed by 0 bases and 1 base, with 13 bases remaining between them. The CDR3 spells CASSLGTAYTNTEAFF. DNA for the CDR3: TGCGCCAGCAGCTTGGGGACTGCTTACACGAACACTGAAGCTTTCTTT.

V usage is TRBV6-2 or TRBV6-3 and J usage is TRBJ1-2; D ambiguous. V was clipped by 6 bases and J by 1 base, with 15 bases between them. CDR1 is MNHEY, CDR2 SVGEGT, per germline. This CDR3 is built from 15 residues. The CDR3 sequence: CASSRGPHYNYGYTF. The CDR3 region has the DNA TGTGCCAGCAGCCGAGGCCCCCACTATAACTATGGCTACACCTTC.

Here the CDR3 reads CASSWQGGAYNEQFF. CDR3 in DNA: TGCGCCAGCAGCTGGCAGGGAGGCGCCTACAATGAGCAGTTCTTC. This chain joins TRBV5-1 and TRBJ2-1, with TRBD2 as a possible D gene (6 bases). This CDR3 is built from 15 residues. V was clipped by 3 bases and J by 2 bases, with 12 bases between them. Per germline, CDR1 SGHRS and CDR2 YFSETQ.

The chain combines TRBV7-9 with TRBJ1-3; TRBD1 agrees at 10 bases. Trimming at V came to 5 bases and at J to 4 bases, leaving 8 bases not matched to a gene. CDR3 size: 16 residues. CDR1 SEHNR and CDR2 FQNEAQ come from the germline V gene (reference sequence). The CDR3 protein is CASSQGGTGVGNTIYF. The CDR3 region has the DNA TGTGCCAGCAGCCAAGGCGGGACAGGGGTAGGAAACACCATATATTTT.